Below are 20 T cell receptor beta chains sequenced from a single sample in a study of T cells in women clearing cervical HPV infection (dated by TCRdb to between 2018 and 2020). Libraries came from the immunoSEQ multiplex PCR assay. TCRdb mirrors the immuneACCESS table, restricted to in-frame sequences. Some clones are absent from its copies; in checked studies, under half trace to an unresolved V gene, and the reason for the others is unknown. The record for this sample contains approximately 30,000 clones. Less than 4% of the sample goes to the ten largest clones. Sequenced input: blood buffy coat. The receptors were gathered from a woman between 18 and 75 years old with a cervical HPV16 infection that either progressed to CIN3+ or cleared (not recorded which).

Of note for this clone: The read ends 3 residues early relative to the CDR3; the germline J gene fills the gap. This chain connects TRBV14 to TRBJ1-2, with D maybe TRBD1 (6 bases). The germline V gene has CDR1 SGHDN and CDR2 FVKESK. CDR3 length: 14 residues. CDR3 loop: CASSQYSGAYDYTF. The CDR3 DNA, read in part, is TGTGCCAGCAGCCAATATTCAGGGGCCTACGAC. Filled out from reference TRBV14 and TRBJ1-2, the complete variable domain reads EAGVTQFPSHSVIEKGQTVTLRCDPISGHDNLYWYRRVMGKEIKFLLHFVKESKQDESGMPNNRFLAERTGGTYSTLKVQPAELEDSGVYFCASSQYSGAYDYTFGSGTRLTVV.

Points on this clone: The read gets to within 3 residues of the CDR3 end, and the germline J gene fills in the rest. The chain couples TRBV13 to TRBJ2-5, with D tentatively TRBD2 (5 bases). Germline V lookup: CDR1 PRHDT, CDR2 FYEKMQ (reference sequence). Trimming cost V 5 bases and J 7 bases, with 14 bases left between them. The CDR3 is 13 amino acids. The CDR3 spells CASSPARGGTQYF. CDR3 DNA, as far as it was read: TGTGCCAGCAGCCCCGCACGGGGTGGGACC.

A word on this clone: The CDR3 extends 3 residues past the end of the read, so its final part is completed from the germline J gene. This sequence joins TRBV6-2 or TRBV6-3 and TRBJ1-2, with 7 bases that match TRBD1. This CDR3 spans 12 amino acids. CDR1 is MNHEY and CDR2 is SVGEGT in the germline V gene. The CDR3 bases that were read are TGTGCCAGCAGCTCCGGGACAGTAGGC. This sequence encodes CASSSGTVG. The entire CDR3 sequence reads CASSSGTVGYTF.

CDR3 sequence reads: CASSEIGDTEAFF. The part of the CDR3 DNA that was read is TGTGCCAGCAGTGAAATCGGGGACACTGAA. The V gene is TRBV6-1, the J gene TRBJ1-1; no reliable D call. The read comes to an end 3 residues before the CDR3 does, leaving the germline J gene to fill in the end. Trimming left V 2 bases short and J 3 bases short, with 7 bases between. This CDR3 is built from 13 residues. Looked up from germline, CDR1 is MNHNS and CDR2 is SASEGT.

Comments on this clone: The read comes to an end 3 residues before the CDR3 does, leaving the germline J gene to fill in the end. The rearrangement links TRBV12-3 or TRBV12-4 to TRBJ2-1, with D possibly TRBD1 on 5 matching bases. V lost 2 bases to trimming and J lost 3 bases, with 11 bases between them. The CDR3 consists of 15 residues. The part of the CDR3 DNA that was read is TGTGCCAGCAGTTTATTGACTCAGGGCTACAATGAG. Translating gives CASSLLTQGYNE. The entire CDR3 protein reads CASSLLTQGYNEQFF.

Comments on this clone: Read sequence stops 3 residues before the CDR3 end, and the germline J gene provides the missing end. The rearrangement uses TRBV4-1 and TRBJ1-3, with 8 bases matching TRBD1. V trimming: 5 bases; J trimming: 0 bases; junction bases outside the gene matches: 3. In germline, CDR1 is MGHRA, CDR2 YSYEKL. The length of the CDR3 is 15 residues. The sequenced CDR3 bases are TGCGCCAGCAGCACTACAGGGGGCTCTGGAAACACC. Its protein is CASSTTGGSGNT. The full-length CDR3 reads as CASSTTGGSGNTIYF.

About this clone: The read finishes 3 residues shy of the CDR3 end, and the germline J gene is used to complete it. The rearrangement links TRBV6-1 to TRBJ2-7; possibly TRBD1 for D (6 bases). CDR1 and CDR2 (germline): MNHNS, SASEGT. CDR3 length: 15 residues. Between the trimmed V and J ends, which lost 4 bases and 3 bases, there was a span of 16 bases. The part of the CDR3 DNA that was read is TGTGCCAGCAGTGTCCTACAGGGAGCTCACTACGAG. Translated: CASSVLQGAHYE. The whole CDR3 is CASSVLQGAHYEQYF.

Concerning this clone itself: The read finishes 3 residues shy of the CDR3 end, and the germline J gene is used to complete it. The rearrangement joins TRBV20-1 to TRBJ2-1, with D hard to call. The CDR3 totals 13 residues. Germline CDR1 DFQATT, CDR2 SNEGSKA (reference sequence). Trimming removed 0 bases from V and 3 bases from J, with 6 bases in between. The CDR3 sequence: CSARDFLYNEQFF. The DNA read from the CDR3 is TGCAGTGCTAGAGATTTCCTCTACAATGAG.

In the case of this clone: With the read ending 3 residues before the CDR3 end, the germline J gene is used to fill in that end. The chain is built from TRBV2 and TRBJ1-4, with D unresolved. V was clipped by 5 bases and J by 8 bases, with 12 bases between them. The CDR3 runs 13 residues. Germline V gene lookup returns CDR1 SNHLY and CDR2 FYNNEI. CDR3 loop: CASSSGPGEKLFF. CDR3 DNA, as far as it was read: TGTGCCAGCAGTTCCGGACCGGGGGAAAAA.

With respect to this clone: With the read ending 3 residues before the CDR3 end, the germline J gene is used to fill in that end. V and J are TRBV20-1 and TRBJ1-2; D possibly corresponds to TRBD1 (5 bases). The CDR3 has 13 amino acids. Trimming cost V 5 bases and J 4 bases, with 14 bases left between them. The V gene's germline CDR1 is DFQATT and CDR2 SNEGSKA (reference sequence). Incomplete CDR3 DNA: TGCAGTGCTGCCCCAGGGCCGATCTATGGC. It is translated as CSAAPGPIYG. The entire CDR3 reads CSAAPGPIYGYTF.

For this clone: Other DNA sequences in this specimen translate into the identical CDR3. The CDR3 spells CASSQERGGQETQYF. Incomplete CDR3 DNA: TGTGCCAGCAGCCAAGAGCGGGGGGGCCAAGAGACC. This chain links TRBV4-2 with TRBJ2-5, with 9 bases identical to TRBD2. The missing CDR3 end, 3 residues past where the read stops, is filled in from the germline J gene. The CDR3 is 15 residues long. Per germline, CDR1 LGHNA and CDR2 YNFKEQ. The ends lost 0 bases at V and 1 base at J; junction bases unmatched: 0.

Points on this clone: The read falls 3 residues short of the CDR3 end, and the missing part is taken from the germline J gene. The sample has other DNA sequences that encode this CDR3 too. This rearrangement joins TRBV7-2 to TRBJ2-7; D call uncertain. Trimming stripped 5 bases from V and 1 base from J, with 3 bases between. This CDR3 comprises 11 residues. CDR1 and CDR2 (germline): SGHTA, FQGNSA. Partial CDR3 DNA: TGTGCCAGCAGCCTATCCTACGAG. Amino acids: CASSLSYE. The entire CDR3 reads CASSLSYEQYF.

As regards this clone: The CDR3 is cut off 3 residues early in the read; its end comes from the germline J gene. V gene TRBV5-1 combines with J gene TRBJ1-1; possible D gene TRBD1, 5 bases. Germline CDR1 and CDR2: SGHRS and YFSETQ. The ends were cut back, 2 bases at V and 2 bases at J, with 10 bases in the middle. The CDR3 is 14 amino acids. The DNA read from the CDR3 is TGCGCCAGCAGCTTAGAGGGGACTAACACTGAA. It is translated as CASSLEGTNTE. The full CDR3 is CASSLEGTNTEAFF.

Regarding this clone: Read coverage stops 3 residues before the CDR3 terminus; the germline J gene supplies the remainder. V is TRBV7-9 and J is TRBJ2-1; a possible D gene is TRBD2 (6 bases). V was clipped by 6 bases and J by 9 bases, with 9 bases between them. There are 11 residues in the CDR3. Germline V lookup: CDR1 SEHNR, CDR2 FQNEAQ (reference sequence). CDR3: CASRSGGEQFF. CDR3 bases read: TGTGCCAGCAGATCCGGGGGTGAG.

As regards this clone: The CDR3 end falls 3 residues outside the read, so it is completed with the germline J gene. The chain joins TRBV7-6 to TRBJ2-1; TRBD2 matches at 12 bases. CDR1 is SGHVS and CDR2 is FNYEAQ in the germline V gene. J gave up 8 bases and V 1 base, and 6 bases lay outside the gene matches. The CDR3 spans 16 residues. The sequenced part of the CDR3 DNA is TGTGCCAGCAGCTTAGGGGCTAGCGGGGGGGCGGATGAG. The encoded protein is CASSLGASGGADE. The complete CDR3 sequence is CASSLGASGGADEQFF.

In regard to this clone: The read gets to within 3 residues of the CDR3 end, and the germline J gene fills in the rest. The V call is TRBV7-8, the J call TRBJ2-2; 12 nucleotides match TRBD2. V shed 0 bases and J 6 bases; nucleotides not matched to a gene: 2. Germline V lookup: CDR1 SGHVS, CDR2 FQNEAQ. The CDR3 has 16 residues. CDR3 in amino acids: CASSLALAGGPGELFF. The part of the CDR3 DNA that was read is TGTGCCAGCAGCTTAGCGCTAGCGGGGGGGCCCGGGGAG.

CDR3 DNA, as far as it was read: TGTGCCAGTAGTATACAGGGAAGCAATCAGCCG. Its translation: CASSIQGSNQP. The CDR3 as a whole reads CASSIQGSNQPQYF. V is TRBV19 and J is TRBJ2-3; possibly TRBD1 for D (5 bases). The read ends 3 residues early relative to the CDR3; the germline J gene fills the gap. The CDR3 contains 14 residues. Per the germline V gene, CDR1 is LNHDA and CDR2 is SQIVND (reference sequence).

In the case of this clone: The CDR3 is cut off 3 residues early in the read; its end comes from the germline J gene. The chain recombines TRBV6-4 with TRBJ2-7; 12 nucleotides agree with TRBD1. The length of the CDR3 is 17 residues. V trimming: 0 bases; J trimming: 6 bases; junction bases outside the gene matches: 9. Germline CDR1 is MRHNA and CDR2 is SNTAGT. CDR3 DNA, as far as it was read: TGTGCCAGCAGTGACTCGTTCGGGACAGGGGGCTTTCCCGAG. It encodes CASSDSFGTGGFPE. The full CDR3 reads CASSDSFGTGGFPEQYF.

For this clone: The read gets to within 3 residues of the CDR3 end, and the germline J gene fills in the rest. The V call is TRBV13, the J call TRBJ1-2, with a weak D call TRBD1 (5 bases). Looked up from germline, CDR1 is PRHDT and CDR2 is FYEKMQ (reference sequence). The CDR3 consists of 13 residues. Trimming shortened V by 6 bases and J by 3 bases, and 11 bases separated the two germline ends. The sequenced CDR3 bases are TGTGCCAGCAGAGTCCGGGGGTACTATGGC. It codes for CASRVRGYYG. The whole CDR3 sequence reads CASRVRGYYGYTF. The whole variable domain, filled in from reference TRBV13 and TRBJ1-2, reads AAGVIQSPRHLIKEKRETATLKCYPIPRHDTVYWYQQGPGQDPQFLISFYEKMQSDKGSIPDRFSAQQFSDYHSELNMSSLELGDSALYFCASRVRGYYGYTFGSGTRLTVV.

Notes on this clone: The CDR3 extends 3 residues past the end of the read, so its final part is completed from the germline J gene. V and J are TRBV20-1 and TRBJ1-1; 12 bases align to TRBD1. The junction had 8 bases not matched to a gene; V was cut back by 0 bases and J by 6 bases. The CDR3 sequence is 16 residues long. Germline loops: CDR1 DFQATT, CDR2 SNEGSKA (reference sequence). The CDR3: CSARDMGGQGASEAFF. The sequenced part of the CDR3 DNA is TGCAGTGCTAGAGATATGGGGGGACAGGGGGCCTCTGAA.